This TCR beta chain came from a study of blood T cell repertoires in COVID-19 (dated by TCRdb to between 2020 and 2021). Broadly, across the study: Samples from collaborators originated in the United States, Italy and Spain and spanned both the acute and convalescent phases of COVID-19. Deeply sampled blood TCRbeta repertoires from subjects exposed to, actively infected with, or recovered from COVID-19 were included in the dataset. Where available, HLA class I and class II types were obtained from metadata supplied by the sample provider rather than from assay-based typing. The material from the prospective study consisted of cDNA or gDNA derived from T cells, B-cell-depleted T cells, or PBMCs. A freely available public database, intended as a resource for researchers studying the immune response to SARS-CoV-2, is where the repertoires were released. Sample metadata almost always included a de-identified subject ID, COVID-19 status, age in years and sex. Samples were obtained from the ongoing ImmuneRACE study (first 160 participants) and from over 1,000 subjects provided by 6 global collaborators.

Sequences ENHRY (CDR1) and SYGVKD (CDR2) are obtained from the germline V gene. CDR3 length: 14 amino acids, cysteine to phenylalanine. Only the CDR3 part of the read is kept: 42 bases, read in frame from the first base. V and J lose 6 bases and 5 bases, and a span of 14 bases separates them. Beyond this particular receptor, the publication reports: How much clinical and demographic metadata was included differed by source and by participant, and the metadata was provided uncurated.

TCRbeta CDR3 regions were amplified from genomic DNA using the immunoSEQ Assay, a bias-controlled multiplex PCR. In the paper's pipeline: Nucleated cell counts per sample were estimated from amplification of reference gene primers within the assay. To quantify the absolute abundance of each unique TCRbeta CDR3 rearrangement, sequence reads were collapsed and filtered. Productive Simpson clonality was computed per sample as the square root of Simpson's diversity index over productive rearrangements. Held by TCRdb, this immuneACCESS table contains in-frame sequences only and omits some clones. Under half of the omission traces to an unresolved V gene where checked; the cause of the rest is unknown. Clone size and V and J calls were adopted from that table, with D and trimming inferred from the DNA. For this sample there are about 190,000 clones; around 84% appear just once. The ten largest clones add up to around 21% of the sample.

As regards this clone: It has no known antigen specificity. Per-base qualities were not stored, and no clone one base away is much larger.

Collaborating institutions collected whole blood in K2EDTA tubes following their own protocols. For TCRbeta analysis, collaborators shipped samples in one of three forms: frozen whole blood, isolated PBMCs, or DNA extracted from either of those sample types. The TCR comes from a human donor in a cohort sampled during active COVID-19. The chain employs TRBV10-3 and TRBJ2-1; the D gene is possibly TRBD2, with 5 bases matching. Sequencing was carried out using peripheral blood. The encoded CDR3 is CAIRGSAADNEQFF. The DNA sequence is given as TGTGCCATCAGGGGATCAGCGGCAGACAATGAGCAGTTCTTC.